What follows describes a single TCR beta chain. This clonotype was found a few times. No antigen is known for it. Nothing much larger sits one base from this clone, and base qualities are not available. The data are from a study of vaccination and CD4 T cells after COVID-19 (dated by TCRdb to 2021 to 2024). Some background on the complete study: Convalescent patients had a positive SARS-CoV-2 result on nasal swab PCR, and of these patients, several had mild disease and one had severe disease. Six males and four females were included in the convalescent cohort, with two Hispanic individuals, seven Caucasians, two Asians and one multiracial person represented. Each participant got two doses of either the Pfizer-BioNTech BNT162b2 vaccine (n=8) or the Moderna mRNA-1273 vaccine (n=2). Post-COVID blood samples were collected from convalescent patients a median of approximately 100 days after diagnosis, with a range of about 30 to 161 days. Post-vaccine blood samples were taken a median of 72 days after the second vaccine dose, with a range of roughly 13 to 250 days. Culture stimuli were overlapping spike peptide pools from SARS-CoV-2 and from the common cold coronaviruses HCoV-NL63, HCoV-OC43 and HCoV-229E. As controls, cultures received a CEFX viral epitope pool (the positive control), an HIV-1 Nef peptide pool (the negative control), or no peptide at all. The spike-specific CD4+ TCR repertoire was compared before and after mRNA vaccination in approximately ten COVID-19 convalescent patients and a handful of infection-naive healthy vaccine recipients.

Here is what the overall study found, with its caveats: The median count of SARS-CoV-2-reactive clonotypes went up from some 23 after infection to 30 to 40 after vaccination, although the change was not significant. Of the vaccine-specific clones found in convalescent patients, nearly all (304 of 307) were mono-reactive for SARS-CoV-2 spike instead of being cross-reactive with common cold coronaviruses. Relatively few convalescent patients were included in the study, and early timepoints after natural infection were not analyzed. Among convalescent patients, a median about 86% of the SARS-CoV-2-reactive clones seen after vaccination appeared only after vaccination, which suggests priming specific to the vaccine.

The trim is 1 base for V and 1 base for J, with a gap of 9 bases between the germline ends. Based on the germline V gene, the CDR1 and CDR2 sequences are SGHNT and YENEEA. The CDR3 spans 15 residues, from the cysteine through the phenylalanine. The CDR3 DNA has 45 bases and is translated from base 1. Sample treatment or condition, as interpreted from the label and publication: roughly ten-day PBMC culture with coronavirus spike peptide pools or control peptides (ViraFEST assay). The study used the ViraFEST assay, which expanded antigen-specific T cells with peptide pools and then identified expanded clonotypes by TCR sequencing. The convalescent patients' positive SARS-CoV-2 PCR tests fell between March and December 2020, which was before the Alpha, Beta and Delta variants emerged in the United States. Each well held about 2 million PBMCs cultured in IMDM containing approximately 5% human AB serum and around 10 IU/ml IL-2, with 8.5 to 10 ug/ml peptide pools added. On days 3 and 7, half of the culture medium was replaced with fresh IL-2-containing medium. Once the cells had been in culture for over 9 days, the EasySep CD4+ T cell isolation kit was used to isolate CD4+ T cells by negative selection. Ficoll-Paque Plus gradient centrifugation was used to isolate PBMCs from whole blood, and the isolated PBMCs were then either used fresh or cryopreserved at -140C. In general, triplicate wells were set up for every culture condition.

Libraries came from PCR. TCR sequencing of DNA from cultured CD4+ T cells used the Oncomine TCR Beta short-read assay at the Johns Hopkins FTIC core. Genomic DNA was extracted from the cultured CD4+ T cells with the QIAamp micro DNA kit. Oncomine TCR Beta libraries from cultured CD4+ T cells were pooled using unique dual indexes and sequenced on an Illumina iSeq 100. The study's own analysis went as follows. Non-productive sequences were filtered out, and CDR3s that did not start with C, did not end with F or W, or were shorter than 7 amino acids were discarded. The MANAFEST web application identified antigen-specific clonotypes by comparing peptide-stimulated wells against reference wells and other culture wells. Positive clones required FDR below 0.05, an odds ratio above 5, and productive frequency above 0.1% in at least two of three replicate wells. Clonotypes that were significantly expanded in both SARS-CoV-2 spike wells and at least one common cold coronavirus spike condition were defined as cross-reactive. CDR3 homology was assessed with Levenshtein distances (stringdist) and unrooted phylogenetic trees (ape) in R version 3.6.1. The public reads were reprocessed in TCRdb via fastp at Q25 and MiXCR, keeping in-frame beta chains. All rows with the same CDR3 protein become a single entry with the most common DNA and genes. TCRdb, not the authors, supplied the V and J calls. This sample comprises 7,000 to 10,000 distinct CDR3 sequences, approximately 70% of them detected only once. Approximately 32% of the sample belongs to the ten largest clones.

The source material was CD4+ T cells from blood, cultured in vitro. The origin of this receptor is a human donor who had recovered from COVID-19. The sequence joins TRBV11-3 to TRBJ2-3; no D gene is confidently identified. In nucleotide form, the sequence is TGTGCCAGCAGCTTAGTGGCCCCTGGCACAGATACGCAGTATTTT. It specifies CASSLVAPGTDTQYF.